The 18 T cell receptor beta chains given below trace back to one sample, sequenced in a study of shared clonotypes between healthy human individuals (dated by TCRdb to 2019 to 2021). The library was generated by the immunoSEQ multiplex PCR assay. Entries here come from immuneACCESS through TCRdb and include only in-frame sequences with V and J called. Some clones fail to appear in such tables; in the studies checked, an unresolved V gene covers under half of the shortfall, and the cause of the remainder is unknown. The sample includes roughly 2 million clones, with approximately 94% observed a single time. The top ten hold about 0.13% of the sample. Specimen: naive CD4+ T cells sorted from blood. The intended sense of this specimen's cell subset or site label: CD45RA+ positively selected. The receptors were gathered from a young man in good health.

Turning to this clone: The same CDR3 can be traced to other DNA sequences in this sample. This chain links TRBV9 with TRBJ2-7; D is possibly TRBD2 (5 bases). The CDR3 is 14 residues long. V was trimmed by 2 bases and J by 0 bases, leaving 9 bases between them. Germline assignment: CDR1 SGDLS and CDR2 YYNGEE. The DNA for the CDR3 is TGTGCCAGCAGCGTTTCCGGGAACTCCTACGAGCAGTACTTC. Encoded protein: CASSVSGNSYEQYF.

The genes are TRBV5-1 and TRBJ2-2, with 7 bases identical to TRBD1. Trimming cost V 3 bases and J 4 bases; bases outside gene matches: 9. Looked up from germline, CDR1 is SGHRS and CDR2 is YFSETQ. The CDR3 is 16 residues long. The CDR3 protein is CASSSIGTALTGELFF. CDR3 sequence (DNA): TGCGCCAGCAGCTCCATTGGGACAGCCCTCACCGGGGAGCTGTTTTTT.

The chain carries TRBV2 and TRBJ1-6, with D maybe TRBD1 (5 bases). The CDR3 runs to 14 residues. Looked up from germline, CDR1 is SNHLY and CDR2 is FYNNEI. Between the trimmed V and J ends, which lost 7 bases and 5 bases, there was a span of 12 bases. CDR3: CASMGGFDNSPLHF. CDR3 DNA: TGTGCCAGCATGGGGGGTTTCGATAATTCACCCCTCCACTTT.

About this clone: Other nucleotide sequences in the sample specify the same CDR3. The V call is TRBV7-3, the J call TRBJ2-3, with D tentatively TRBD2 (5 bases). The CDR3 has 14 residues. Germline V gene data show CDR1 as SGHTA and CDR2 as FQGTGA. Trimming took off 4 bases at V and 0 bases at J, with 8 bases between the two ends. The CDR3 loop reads CASSSGLSTDTQYF. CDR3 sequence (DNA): TGTGCCAGCAGCTCTGGACTGAGCACAGATACGCAGTATTTT. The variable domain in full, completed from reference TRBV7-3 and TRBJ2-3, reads GAGVSQTPSNKVTEKGKYVELRCDPISGHTALYWYRQSLGQGPEFLIYFQGTGAADDSGLPNDRFFAVRPEGSVSTLKIQRTERGDSAVYLCASSSGLSTDTQYFGPGTRLTVL.

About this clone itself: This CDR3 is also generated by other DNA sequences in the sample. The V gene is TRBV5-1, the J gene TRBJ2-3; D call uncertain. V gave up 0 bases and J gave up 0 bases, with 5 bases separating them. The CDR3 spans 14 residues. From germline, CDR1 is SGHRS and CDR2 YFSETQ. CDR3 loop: CASSLDGSTDTQYF. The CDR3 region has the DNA TGCGCCAGCAGCTTGGACGGAAGCACAGATACGCAGTATTTT.

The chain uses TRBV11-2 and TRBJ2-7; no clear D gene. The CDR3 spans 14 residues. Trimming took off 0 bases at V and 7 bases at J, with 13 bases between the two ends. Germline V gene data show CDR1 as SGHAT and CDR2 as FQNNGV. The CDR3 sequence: CASSLDQRPSEQYF. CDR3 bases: TGTGCCAGCAGCTTAGATCAAAGGCCGTCTGAGCAGTACTTC.

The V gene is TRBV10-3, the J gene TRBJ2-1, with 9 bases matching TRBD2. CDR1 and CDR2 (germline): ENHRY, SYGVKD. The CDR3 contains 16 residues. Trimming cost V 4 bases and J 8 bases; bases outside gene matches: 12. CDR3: CAISAFLAGLSYEQFF. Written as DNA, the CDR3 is TGTGCCATCAGTGCATTCCTAGCGGGGCTTAGTTATGAGCAGTTCTTC.

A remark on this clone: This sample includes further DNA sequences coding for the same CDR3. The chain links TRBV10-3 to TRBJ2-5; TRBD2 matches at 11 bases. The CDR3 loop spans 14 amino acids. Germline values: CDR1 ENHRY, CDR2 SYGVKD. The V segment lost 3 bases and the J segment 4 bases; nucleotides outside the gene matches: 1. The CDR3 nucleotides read TGTGCCATCAGTGATGGACTAGCGGGAGAGACCCAGTACTTC. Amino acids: CAISDGLAGETQYF.

CDR3 protein: CASSYTGAYTEAFF. CDR3 coding DNA: TGCGCCAGCAGCTACACCGGGGCGTACACTGAAGCTTTCTTT. This chain links TRBV5-1 with TRBJ1-1; D may be TRBD1 (5 bases). There are 14 residues in the CDR3. V was pared by 3 bases and J by 3 bases, with 12 bases between. Germline lookup yields CDR1 SGHRS and CDR2 YFSETQ.

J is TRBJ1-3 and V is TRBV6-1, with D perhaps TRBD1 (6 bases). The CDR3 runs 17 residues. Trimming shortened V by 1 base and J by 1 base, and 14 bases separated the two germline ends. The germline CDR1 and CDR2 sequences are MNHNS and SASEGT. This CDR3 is CASSEGFGGASGNTIYF. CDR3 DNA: TGTGCCAGCAGTGAAGGGTTCGGGGGCGCATCTGGAAACACCATATATTTT.

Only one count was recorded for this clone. The CDR3 region is CASGLVMGVRSYNSPLHF. CDR3 coding DNA: TGTGCTAGTGGTTTGGTAATGGGAGTTAGATCCTATAATTCACCCCTCCACTTT. The rearrangement joins TRBV12-5 to TRBJ1-6; no clear D gene. The CDR3 loop spans 18 amino acids. CDR1 and CDR2 (germline): LGHNT, FRNRAP. V dropped 0 bases and J dropped 1 base, with 13 bases sitting between them.

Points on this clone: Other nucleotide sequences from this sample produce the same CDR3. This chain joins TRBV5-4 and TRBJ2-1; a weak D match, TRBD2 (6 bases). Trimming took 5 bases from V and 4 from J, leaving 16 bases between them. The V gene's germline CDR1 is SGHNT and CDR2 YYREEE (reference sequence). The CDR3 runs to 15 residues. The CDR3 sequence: CASSFGTSGYNEQFF. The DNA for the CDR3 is TGTGCCAGCAGTTTTGGGACTTCTGGGTACAATGAGCAGTTCTTC.

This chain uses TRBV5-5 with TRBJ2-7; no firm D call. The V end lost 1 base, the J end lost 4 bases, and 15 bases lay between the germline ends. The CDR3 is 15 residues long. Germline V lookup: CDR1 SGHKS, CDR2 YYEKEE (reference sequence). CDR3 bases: TGTGCCAGCAGCTTGTTGTTGGCGGCCTTGTACGAGCAGTACTTC. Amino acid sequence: CASSLLLAALYEQYF.

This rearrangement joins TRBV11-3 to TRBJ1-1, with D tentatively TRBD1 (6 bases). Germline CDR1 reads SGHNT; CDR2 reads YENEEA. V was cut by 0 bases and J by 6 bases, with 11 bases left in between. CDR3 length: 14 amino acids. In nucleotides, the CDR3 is TGTGCCAGCAGCTTAGAAAAACAGGGTTCTGAAGCTTTCTTT. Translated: CASSLEKQGSEAFF.

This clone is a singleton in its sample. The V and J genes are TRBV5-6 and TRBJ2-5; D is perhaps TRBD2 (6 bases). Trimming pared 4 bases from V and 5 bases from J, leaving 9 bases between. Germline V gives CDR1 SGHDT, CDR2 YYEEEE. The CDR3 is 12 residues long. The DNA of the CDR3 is TGTGCCAGCAGCCGCCGGGGGGAGACCCAGTACTTC. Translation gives CASSRRGETQYF.

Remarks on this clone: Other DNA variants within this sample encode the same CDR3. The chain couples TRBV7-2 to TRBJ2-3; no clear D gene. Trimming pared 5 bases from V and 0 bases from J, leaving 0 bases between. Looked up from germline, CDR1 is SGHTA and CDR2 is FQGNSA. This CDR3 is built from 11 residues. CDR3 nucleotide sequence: TGTGCCAGCAGCAGCACAGATACGCAGTATTTT. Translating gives CASSSTDTQYF. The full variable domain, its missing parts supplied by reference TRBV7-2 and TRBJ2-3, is GAGVSQSPSNKVTEKGKDVELRCDPISGHTALYWYRQSLGQGLEFLIYFQGNSAPDKSGLPSDRFSAERTGGSVSTLTIQRTQQEDSAVYLCASSSTDTQYFGPGTRLTVL.

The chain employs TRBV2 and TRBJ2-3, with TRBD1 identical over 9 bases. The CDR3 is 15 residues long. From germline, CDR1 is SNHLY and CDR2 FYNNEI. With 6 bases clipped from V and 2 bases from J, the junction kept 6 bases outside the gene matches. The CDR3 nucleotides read TGTGCCAGCAGACTTGGACAGGGGCCCACAGATACGCAGTATTTT. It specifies CASRLGQGPTDTQYF.

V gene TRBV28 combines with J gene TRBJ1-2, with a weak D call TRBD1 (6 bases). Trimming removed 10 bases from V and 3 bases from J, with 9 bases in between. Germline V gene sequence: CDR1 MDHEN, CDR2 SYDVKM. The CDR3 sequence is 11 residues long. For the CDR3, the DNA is TGTGCCATCCAGGGGCACTATGGCTACACCTTC. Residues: CAIQGHYGYTF.